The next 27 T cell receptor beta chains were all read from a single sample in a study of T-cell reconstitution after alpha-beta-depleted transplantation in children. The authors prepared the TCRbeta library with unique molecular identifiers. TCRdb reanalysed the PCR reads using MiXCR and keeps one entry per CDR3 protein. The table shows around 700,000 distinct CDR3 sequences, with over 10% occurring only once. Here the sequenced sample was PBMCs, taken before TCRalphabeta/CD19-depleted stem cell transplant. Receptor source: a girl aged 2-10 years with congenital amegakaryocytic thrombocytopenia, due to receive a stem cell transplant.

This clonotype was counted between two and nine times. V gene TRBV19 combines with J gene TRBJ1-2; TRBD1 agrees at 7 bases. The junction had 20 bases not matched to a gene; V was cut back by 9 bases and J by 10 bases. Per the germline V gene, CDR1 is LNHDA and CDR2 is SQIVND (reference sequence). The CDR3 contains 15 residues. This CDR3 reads CASSRGAQGRDDYTF. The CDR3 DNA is TGTGCCAGCTCCCGCGGAGCACAGGGGAGGGATGACTACACCTTC.

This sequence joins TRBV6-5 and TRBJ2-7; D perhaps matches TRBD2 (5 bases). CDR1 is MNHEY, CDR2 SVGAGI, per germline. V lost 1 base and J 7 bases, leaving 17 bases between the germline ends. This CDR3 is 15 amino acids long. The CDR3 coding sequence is TGTGCCAGCAGTTACTTTGGGGATAAGCGGTTGGAGCAGTACTTC. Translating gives CASSYFGDKRLEQYF.

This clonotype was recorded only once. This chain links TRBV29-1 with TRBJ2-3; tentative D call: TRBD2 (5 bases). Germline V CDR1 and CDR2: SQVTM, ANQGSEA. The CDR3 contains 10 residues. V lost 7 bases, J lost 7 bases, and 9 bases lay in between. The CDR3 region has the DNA TGCAGCGCCACGGGAAATACGCAGTATTTT. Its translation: CSATGNTQYF.

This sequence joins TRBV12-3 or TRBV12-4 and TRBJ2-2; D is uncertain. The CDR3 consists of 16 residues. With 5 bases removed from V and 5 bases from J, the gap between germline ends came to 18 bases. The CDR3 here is CASSTALVSWTGELFF. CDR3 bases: TGTGCCAGCAGTACCGCATTGGTATCTTGGACCGGGGAGCTGTTTTTT.

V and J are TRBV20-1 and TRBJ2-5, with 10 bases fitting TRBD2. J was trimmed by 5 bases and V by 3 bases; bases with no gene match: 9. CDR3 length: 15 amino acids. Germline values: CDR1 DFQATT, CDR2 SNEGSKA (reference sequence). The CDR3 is CSASQLAGVAETQYF. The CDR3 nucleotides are TGCAGTGCTAGCCAGCTAGCGGGAGTAGCGGAGACCCAGTACTTC.

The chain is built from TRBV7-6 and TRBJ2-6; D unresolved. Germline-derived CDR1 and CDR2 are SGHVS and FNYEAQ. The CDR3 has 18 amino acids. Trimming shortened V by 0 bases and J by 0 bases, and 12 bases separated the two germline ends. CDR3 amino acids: CASSLARSYRSGANVLTF. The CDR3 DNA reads TGTGCCAGCAGCTTAGCGAGATCTTACCGCTCTGGGGCCAACGTCCTGACTTTC.

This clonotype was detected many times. The CDR3 loop is CASSLSSRSAEQYF. The CDR3 nucleotides read TGTGCCAGCAGCTTAAGTAGTCGTTCGGCCGAGCAGTACTTC. The rearrangement uses TRBV7-6 and TRBJ2-7; D is undetermined. Trimming shortened V by 2 bases and J by 6 bases, and 14 bases separated the two germline ends. The CDR3 covers 14 residues. The germline V gene has CDR1 SGHVS and CDR2 FNYEAQ.

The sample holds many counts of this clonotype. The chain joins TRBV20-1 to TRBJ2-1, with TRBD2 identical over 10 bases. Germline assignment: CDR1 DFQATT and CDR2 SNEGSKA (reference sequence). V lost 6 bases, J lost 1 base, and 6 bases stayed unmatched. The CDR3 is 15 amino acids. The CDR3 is CSAEREGRSYNEQFF. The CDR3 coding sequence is TGCAGTGCAGAGCGGGAGGGCCGTTCCTACAATGAGCAGTTCTTC.

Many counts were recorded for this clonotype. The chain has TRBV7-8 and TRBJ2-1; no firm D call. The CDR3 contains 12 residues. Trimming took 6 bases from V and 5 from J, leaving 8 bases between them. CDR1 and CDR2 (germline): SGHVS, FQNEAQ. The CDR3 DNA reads TGTGCCAGCAGTAGACCCCACAATGAGCAGTTCTTC. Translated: CASSRPHNEQFF.

CDR3 sequence (DNA): TGCGCCAGCAGCCCATGGACAGAAAACACCGGGGAGCTGTTTTTT. This gives the protein CASSPWTENTGELFF. The chain couples TRBV5-1 to TRBJ2-2; D may be TRBD1 (6 bases). This CDR3 contains 15 residues. In germline, CDR1 is SGHRS, CDR2 YFSETQ. Trimming stripped 4 bases from V and 2 bases from J, with 12 bases between.

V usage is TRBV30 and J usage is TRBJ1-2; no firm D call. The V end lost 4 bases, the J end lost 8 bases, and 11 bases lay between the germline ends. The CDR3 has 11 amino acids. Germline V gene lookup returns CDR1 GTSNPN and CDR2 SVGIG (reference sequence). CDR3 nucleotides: TGTGCCTGGATGGATCGTCGGGGCTACACCTTC. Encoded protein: CAWMDRRGYTF.

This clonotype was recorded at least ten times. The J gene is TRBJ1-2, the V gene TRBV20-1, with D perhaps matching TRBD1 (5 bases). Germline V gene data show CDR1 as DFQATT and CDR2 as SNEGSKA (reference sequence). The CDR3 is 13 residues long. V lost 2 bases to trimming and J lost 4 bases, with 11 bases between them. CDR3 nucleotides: TGCAGTGCTAGACCGACAGAGACCTATGGCTACACCTTC. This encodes CSARPTETYGYTF.

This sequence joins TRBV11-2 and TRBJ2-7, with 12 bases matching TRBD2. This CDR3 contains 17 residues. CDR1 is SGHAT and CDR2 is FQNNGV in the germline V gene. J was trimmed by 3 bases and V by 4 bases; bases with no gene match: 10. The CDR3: CASSSWRLAGVSYEQYF. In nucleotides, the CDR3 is TGTGCCAGCAGCTCATGGCGACTAGCGGGGGTAAGCTACGAGCAGTACTTC.

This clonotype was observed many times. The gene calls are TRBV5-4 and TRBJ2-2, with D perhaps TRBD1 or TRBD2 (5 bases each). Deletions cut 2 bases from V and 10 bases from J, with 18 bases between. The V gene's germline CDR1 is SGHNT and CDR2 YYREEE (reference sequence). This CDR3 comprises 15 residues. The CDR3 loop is CASSFMVGAEEELFF. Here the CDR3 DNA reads TGTGCCAGCAGCTTCATGGTTGGGGCGGAGGAGGAGCTGTTTTTT.

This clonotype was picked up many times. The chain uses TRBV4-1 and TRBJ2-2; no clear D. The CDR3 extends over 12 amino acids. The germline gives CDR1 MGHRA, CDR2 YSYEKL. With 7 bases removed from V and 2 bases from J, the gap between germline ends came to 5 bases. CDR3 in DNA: TGCGCCAGCACCCCAAACACCGGGGAGCTGTTTTTT. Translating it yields CASTPNTGELFF.

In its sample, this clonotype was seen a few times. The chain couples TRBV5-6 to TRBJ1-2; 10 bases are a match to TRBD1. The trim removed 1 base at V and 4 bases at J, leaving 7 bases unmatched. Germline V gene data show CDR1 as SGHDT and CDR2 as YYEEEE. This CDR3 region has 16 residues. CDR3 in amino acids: CASSLTRQGAIYGYTF. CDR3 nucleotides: TGTGCCAGCAGCTTGACGCGACAGGGGGCAATCTATGGCTACACCTTC.

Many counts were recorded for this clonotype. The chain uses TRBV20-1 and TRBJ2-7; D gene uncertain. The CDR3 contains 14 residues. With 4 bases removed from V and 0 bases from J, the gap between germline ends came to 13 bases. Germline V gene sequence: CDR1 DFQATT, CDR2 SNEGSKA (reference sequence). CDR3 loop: CSAKRRMHSYEQYF. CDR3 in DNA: TGCAGTGCTAAGAGACGGATGCACTCCTACGAGCAGTACTTC.

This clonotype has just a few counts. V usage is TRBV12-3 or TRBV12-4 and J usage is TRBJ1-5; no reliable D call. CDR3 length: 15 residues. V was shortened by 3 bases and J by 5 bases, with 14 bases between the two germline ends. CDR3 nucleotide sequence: TGTGCCAGCAGTTTGGAAAACTCAGGTGATCAGCCCCAGCATTTT. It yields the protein CASSLENSGDQPQHF.

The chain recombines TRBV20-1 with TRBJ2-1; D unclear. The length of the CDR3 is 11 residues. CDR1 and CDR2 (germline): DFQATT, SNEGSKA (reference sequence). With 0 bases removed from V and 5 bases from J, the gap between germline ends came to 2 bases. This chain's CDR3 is CSARENNEQFF. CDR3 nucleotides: TGCAGTGCTAGAGAAAACAATGAGCAGTTCTTC.

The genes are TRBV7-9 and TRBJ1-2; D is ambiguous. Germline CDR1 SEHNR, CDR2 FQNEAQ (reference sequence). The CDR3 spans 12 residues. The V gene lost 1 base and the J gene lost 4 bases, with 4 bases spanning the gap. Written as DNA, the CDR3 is TGTGCCAGCAGCTTAGAAGCCTATGGCTACACCTTC. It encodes CASSLEAYGYTF. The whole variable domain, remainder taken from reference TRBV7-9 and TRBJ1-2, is DTGVSQNPRHKITKRGQNVTFRCDPISEHNRLYWYRQTLGQGPEFLTYFQNEAQLEKSRLLSDRFSAERPKGSFSTLEIQRTEQGDSAMYLCASSLEAYGYTFGSGTRLTVV.

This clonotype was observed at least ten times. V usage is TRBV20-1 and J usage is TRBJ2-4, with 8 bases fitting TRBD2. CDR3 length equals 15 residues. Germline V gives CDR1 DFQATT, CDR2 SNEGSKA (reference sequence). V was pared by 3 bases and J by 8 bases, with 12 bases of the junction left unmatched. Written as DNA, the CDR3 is TGCAGTGCTAGCCCCTGGGTCCGGGAGGGTGACATTCAGTACTTC. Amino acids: CSASPWVREGDIQYF.

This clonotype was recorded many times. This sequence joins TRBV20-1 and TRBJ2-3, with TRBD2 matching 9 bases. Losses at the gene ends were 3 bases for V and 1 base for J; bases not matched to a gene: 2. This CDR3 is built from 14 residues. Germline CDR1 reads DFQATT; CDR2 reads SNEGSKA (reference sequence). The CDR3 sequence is CSARTSGRTDTQYF. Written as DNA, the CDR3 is TGCAGTGCTAGGACTAGCGGACGCACAGATACGCAGTATTTT.

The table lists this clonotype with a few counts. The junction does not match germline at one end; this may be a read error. The DNA for the CDR3 is TGCGCCAGCAGCTGGGACTACTATGAGCAGTTCTTC. Amino acids: CASSWDYYEQFF. The chain is built from TRBV5-1 and TRBJ2-1, with TRBD2 matching over 7 bases. Germline assignment: CDR1 SGHRS and CDR2 YFSETQ. The CDR3 covers 12 residues.

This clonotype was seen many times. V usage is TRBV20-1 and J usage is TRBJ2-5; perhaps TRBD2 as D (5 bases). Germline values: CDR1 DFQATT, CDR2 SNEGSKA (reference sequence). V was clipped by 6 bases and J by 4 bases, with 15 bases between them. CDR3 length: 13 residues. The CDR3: CSAVDYRRETQYF. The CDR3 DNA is TGCAGTGCCGTTGACTACCGGAGAGAGACCCAGTACTTC.

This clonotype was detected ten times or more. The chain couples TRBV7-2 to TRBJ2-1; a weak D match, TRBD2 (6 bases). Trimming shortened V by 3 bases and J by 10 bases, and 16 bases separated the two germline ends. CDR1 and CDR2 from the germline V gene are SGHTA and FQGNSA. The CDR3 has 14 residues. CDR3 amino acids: CASSLTRESGEQFF. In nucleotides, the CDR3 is TGTGCCAGCAGCTTGACGCGGGAATCTGGCGAGCAGTTCTTC. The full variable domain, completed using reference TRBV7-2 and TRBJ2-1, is GAGVSQSPSNKVTEKGKDVELRCDPISGHTALYWYRQSLGQGLEFLIYFQGNSAPDKSGLPSDRFSAERTGGSVSTLTIQRTQQEDSAVYLCASSLTRESGEQFFGPGTRLTVL.

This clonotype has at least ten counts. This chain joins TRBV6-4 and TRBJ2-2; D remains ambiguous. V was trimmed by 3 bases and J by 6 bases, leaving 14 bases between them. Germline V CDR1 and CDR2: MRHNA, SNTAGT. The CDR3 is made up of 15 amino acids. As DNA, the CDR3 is TGTGCCAGCAGTGAGTGGCCACAAGGCTCCGGGGAGCTGTTTTTT. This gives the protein CASSEWPQGSGELFF.

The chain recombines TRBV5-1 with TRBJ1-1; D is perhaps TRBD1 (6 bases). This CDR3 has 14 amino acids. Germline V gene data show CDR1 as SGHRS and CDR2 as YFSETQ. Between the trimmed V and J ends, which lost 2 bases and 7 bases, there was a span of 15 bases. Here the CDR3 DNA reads TGCGCCAGCAGCTTTGGGATCGGGGACATTGAAGCTTTCTTT. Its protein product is CASSFGIGDIEAFF.